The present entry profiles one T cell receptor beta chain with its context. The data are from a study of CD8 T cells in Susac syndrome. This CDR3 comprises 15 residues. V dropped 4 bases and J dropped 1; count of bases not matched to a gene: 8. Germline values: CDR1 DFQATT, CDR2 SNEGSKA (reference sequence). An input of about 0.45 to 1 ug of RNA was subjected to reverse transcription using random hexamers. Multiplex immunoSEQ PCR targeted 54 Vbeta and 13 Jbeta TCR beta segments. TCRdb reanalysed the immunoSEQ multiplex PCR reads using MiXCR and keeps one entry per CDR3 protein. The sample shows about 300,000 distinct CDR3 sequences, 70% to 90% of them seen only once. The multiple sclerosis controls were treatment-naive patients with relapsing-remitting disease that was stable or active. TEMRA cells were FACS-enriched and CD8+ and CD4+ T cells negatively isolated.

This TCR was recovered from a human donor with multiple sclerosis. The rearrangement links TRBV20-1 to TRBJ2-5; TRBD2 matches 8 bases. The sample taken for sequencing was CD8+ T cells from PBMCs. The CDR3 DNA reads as TGCAGTGCTAACCGAGCGGGAGCGACCCAAGAGACCCAGTACTTC. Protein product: CSANRAGATQETQYF.